Below are 14 T cell receptor beta chains sequenced from a single sample in a study of CD8 T cells in ankylosing spondylitis. A single record per CDR3 protein comes from TCRdb applying MiXCR to the 5' RACE reads. The sample carries roughly 150,000 distinct CDR3 sequences, approximately 7.4% recorded once. Material for sequencing was blood, either unsorted or a sorted T cell fraction (not recorded which). The source is a female donor with ankylosing spondylitis or in good health (not recorded which).

This clonotype was recorded at least ten times. The V call is TRBV6-1, the J call TRBJ1-5; D might be TRBD1 (5 bases). The ends were cut back, 6 bases at V and 6 bases at J, with 12 bases in the middle. Germline lookup yields CDR1 MNHNS and CDR2 SASEGT. The CDR3 loop spans 13 amino acids. The DNA for the CDR3 is TGTGCCAGCAGCCACGTGGGGGGTCAGCCCCAGCATTTT. Its protein product is CASSHVGGQPQHF.

This clonotype was picked up many times. The chain is built from TRBV28 and TRBJ2-7, with TRBD1 as a possible D gene (5 bases). The CDR3 is made up of 17 amino acids. V lost 1 base, J lost 0 bases, and 16 bases lay in between. In germline, CDR1 is MDHEN, CDR2 SYDVKM. The CDR3: CASSLYRLGRDSYEQYF. The DNA for the CDR3 is TGTGCCAGCAGTTTATACCGGTTGGGCAGGGACTCCTACGAGCAGTACTTC.

Many counts were recorded for this clonotype. The CDR3 region is CATSQQGQPQHF. Here the CDR3 DNA reads TGTGCCACCAGTCAACAGGGACAGCCCCAGCATTTT. This chain connects TRBV24-1 to TRBJ1-5; the D gene is possibly TRBD1 (6 bases). The CDR3 loop spans 12 amino acids. Trimming pared 6 bases from V and 7 bases from J, leaving 9 bases between. Germline lookup yields CDR1 KGHDR and CDR2 SFDVKD.

This clonotype has a count of ten or more. The chain is built from TRBV7-2 and TRBJ2-3, with no clear D. The V gene lost 6 bases and the J gene lost 0 bases, with 4 bases spanning the gap. The V gene's germline CDR1 is SGHTA and CDR2 FQGNSA. The CDR3 spans 12 residues. DNA for the CDR3: TGTGCCAGCAGAACTAGCACAGATACGCAGTATTTT. Translated: CASRTSTDTQYF.

This clonotype was recorded at least ten times. The V call is TRBV19, the J call TRBJ1-1; 8 bases are a match to TRBD1. V shed 1 base, J shed 0 bases, and the junction held 7 bases outside the gene matches. The CDR3 sequence is 17 residues long. Germline V gene data show CDR1 as LNHDA and CDR2 as SQIVND (reference sequence). The CDR3 sequence is CASSIGIRDRMNTEAFF. The CDR3 DNA reads TGTGCCAGTAGTATAGGTATACGGGACAGGATGAACACTGAAGCTTTCTTT.

This clonotype was observed many times. This chain joins TRBV12-3 or TRBV12-4 and TRBJ2-2; TRBD1 matches 9 bases. V lost 5 bases and J lost 6; bases outside the gene matches: 10. CDR3 size: 16 residues. The CDR3 nucleotides read TGTGCCAGCAGTCCCTCGGGACAGGGAAAGGCCGGGGAGCTGTTTTTT. Translating it yields CASSPSGQGKAGELFF.

This clonotype was recorded at least ten times. The V gene is TRBV2, the J gene TRBJ1-4, with D maybe TRBD1 (6 bases). This CDR3 spans 13 amino acids. Trimming shortened V by 4 bases and J by 8 bases, and 11 bases separated the two germline ends. From germline, CDR1 is SNHLY and CDR2 FYNNEI. CDR3 bases: TGTGCCAGCAGTGGGGGGCTTCCGGAAAAACTGTTTTTT. Its protein product is CASSGGLPEKLFF.

This clonotype was seen ten or more times. This chain uses TRBV12-3 or TRBV12-4 with TRBJ1-5, with D hard to call. The CDR3 is 13 residues long. Deletions cut 6 bases from V and 2 bases from J, with 8 bases between. CDR3 sequence: CASSHKGNQPQHF. CDR3 DNA: TGTGCCAGCAGCCACAAGGGCAATCAGCCCCAGCATTTT.

This clonotype was seen ten or more times. The V gene is TRBV7-2, the J gene TRBJ1-4, with a possible D match to TRBD1 (5 bases). In germline, CDR1 is SGHTA, CDR2 FQGNSA. CDR3 size: 15 residues. Trimming pared 4 bases from V and 8 bases from J, leaving 17 bases between. CDR3 region: CASSWLPGIAEKLFF. DNA of the CDR3: TGTGCCAGCAGCTGGCTGCCAGGGATTGCGGAAAAACTGTTTTTT.

This clonotype has at least ten counts. The chain combines TRBV7-9 with TRBJ2-3; TRBD2 might be the D (6 bases). The V gene's germline CDR1 is SEHNR and CDR2 FQNEAQ (reference sequence). CDR3 length: 15 amino acids. With 3 bases removed from V and 5 bases from J, the gap between germline ends came to 15 bases. The CDR3 region has the DNA TGTGCCAGCAGCTTGGTGGGGCAGGGAGGAGATACGCAGTATTTT. Amino acid sequence: CASSLVGQGGDTQYF.

This clonotype was counted many times. The V gene is TRBV12-5, the J gene TRBJ2-7; TRBD1 agrees at 7 bases. The CDR3 has 14 residues. J was trimmed by 2 bases and V by 5 bases; bases with no gene match: 6. Germline-derived CDR1 and CDR2 are LGHNT and FRNRAP. In nucleotides, the CDR3 is TGTGCTAGTGGTATATACAGGGGTACCTACGAGCAGTACTTC. Its translation is CASGIYRGTYEQYF.

This clonotype has at least ten counts. The chain links TRBV15 to TRBJ1-1; D call uncertain. V gave up 0 bases and J gave up 2 bases, with 10 bases separating them. The CDR3 runs 15 residues. Looked up from germline, CDR1 is LNHNV and CDR2 is YYDKDF (reference sequence). CDR3 residues: CATSRDAGPNTEAFF. The CDR3 DNA sequence: TGTGCCACCAGCAGAGATGCGGGCCCTAACACTGAAGCTTTCTTT.

This clonotype was seen repeatedly, ten times or more. The CDR3 here is CSARDRRLGIFTQYF. In DNA form, the CDR3 reads TGCAGTGCTAGAGATAGGAGACTAGGGATCTTCACGCAGTATTTT. The chain employs TRBV20-1 and TRBJ2-3; tentative D call: TRBD2 (6 bases). CDR1 and CDR2 (germline): DFQATT, SNEGSKA (reference sequence). CDR3 length: 15 amino acids. Trimming took off 0 bases at V and 9 bases at J, with 19 bases between the two ends.

There are many counts of this clonotype. Written as DNA, the CDR3 is TGTGCCAGCAGATCCACTTTTCAGGGCGAAGCTTTCTTT. Amino acid sequence: CASRSTFQGEAFF. The V gene is TRBV12-3 or TRBV12-4, the J gene TRBJ1-1, with D possibly matching TRBD1 (5 bases). This CDR3 has 13 residues. Trimming stripped 6 bases from V and 8 bases from J, with 16 bases between.